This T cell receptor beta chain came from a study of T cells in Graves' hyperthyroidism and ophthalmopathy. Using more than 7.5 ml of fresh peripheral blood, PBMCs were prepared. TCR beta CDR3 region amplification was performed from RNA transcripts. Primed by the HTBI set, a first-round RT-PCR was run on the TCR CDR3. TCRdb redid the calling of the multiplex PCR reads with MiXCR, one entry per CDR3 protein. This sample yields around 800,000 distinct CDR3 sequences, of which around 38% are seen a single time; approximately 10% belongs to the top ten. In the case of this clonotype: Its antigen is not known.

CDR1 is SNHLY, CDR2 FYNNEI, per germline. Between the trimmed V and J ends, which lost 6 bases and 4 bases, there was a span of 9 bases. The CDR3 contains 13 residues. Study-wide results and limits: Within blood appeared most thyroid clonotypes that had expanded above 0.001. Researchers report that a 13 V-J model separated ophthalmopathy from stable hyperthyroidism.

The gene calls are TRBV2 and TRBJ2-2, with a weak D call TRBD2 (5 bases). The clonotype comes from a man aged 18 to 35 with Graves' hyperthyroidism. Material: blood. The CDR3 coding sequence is TGTGCCAGCAGGAGGGATCTCACCGGGGAGCTGTTTTTT. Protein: CASRRDLTGELFF.